The rows below give T cell receptor beta chains drawn from one sample of a study of beta chain features in type 1 diabetes. Some clones are missing from TCRdb's copy, which holds only in-frame ones; the method was immunoSEQ multiplex PCR. The sample carries some 150,000 clones, around a tenth recorded once. Source material: central memory CD4+ T cells from blood. Receptors were obtained from a woman aged 40 to 49 in good health. Both conserved end residues are part of each CDR3. Fields, in order: J gene, V gene, CDR3 protein.

j_gene: TRBJ2-5
v_gene: TRBV5-1
CDR3aa: CASELAGGGETQYF

j_gene: TRBJ2-2
v_gene: TRBV4-1
CDR3aa: CASSQDPMEAGGTGELFF

j_gene: TRBJ2-3
v_gene: TRBV5-4
CDR3aa: CASSSGMDRVLHF

j_gene: TRBJ2-7
v_gene: TRBV15
CDR3aa: CATSRDPGQGAGEQYF

j_gene: TRBJ2-7
v_gene: TRBV6-1
CDR3aa: CASNLGGAGGNEQYF

j_gene: TRBJ2-7
v_gene: TRBV6-4
CDR3aa: CASSPGQGAREQYF

j_gene: TRBJ2-7
v_gene: TRBV18
CDR3aa: CASSTAGDEQYF

j_gene: TRBJ1-4
v_gene: TRBV7-9
CDR3aa: CASSLNQGDEKLFF

j_gene: TRBJ1-5
v_gene: TRBV4-2
CDR3aa: CASSQDTGGADQPQHF

j_gene: TRBJ2-1
v_gene: TRBV5-1
CDR3aa: CASSLAPGGNNEQFF

j_gene: TRBJ2-6
v_gene: TRBV7-9
CDR3aa: CASSPTGAGANVLTF

j_gene: TRBJ2-5
v_gene: TRBV5-6
CDR3aa: CASSLASGQETQYF

j_gene: TRBJ1-1
v_gene: TRBV18
CDR3aa: CASSPREANTEAFF

j_gene: TRBJ1-1
v_gene: TRBV5-4
CDR3aa: CASSLEGALNTEAFF

j_gene: TRBJ2-7
v_gene: TRBV11-2
CDR3aa: CASSSGLLAGPQYF

j_gene: TRBJ2-5
v_gene: TRBV18
CDR3aa: CASSPDGLPQETQYF

j_gene: TRBJ1-2
v_gene: TRBV29-1
CDR3aa: CSVAEVGTGGLGGYTF

j_gene: TRBJ1-1
v_gene: TRBV19
CDR3aa: CASSDRGLNTEAFF

j_gene: TRBJ1-2
v_gene: TRBV29-1
CDR3aa: CSVGGDREGYTF

j_gene: TRBJ1-1
v_gene: TRBV19
CDR3aa: CASSIRDSQNTEAFF

j_gene: TRBJ1-6
v_gene: TRBV6-1
CDR3aa: CASSEVIAGPASPLHF

j_gene: TRBJ2-7
v_gene: TRBV2
CDR3aa: CASSGDSSNYEQYF

j_gene: TRBJ2-2
v_gene: TRBV7-2
CDR3aa: CASSLYITGELFF

j_gene: TRBJ2-7
v_gene: TRBV11-2
CDR3aa: CASSLSRYEQYF

j_gene: TRBJ2-5
v_gene: TRBV10-3
CDR3aa: CAISGKQGTQETQYF

j_gene: TRBJ1-1
v_gene: TRBV5-1
CDR3aa: CASKEMNTEAFF

j_gene: TRBJ2-2
v_gene: TRBV19
CDR3aa: CASRAGETGELFF

j_gene: TRBJ1-1
v_gene: TRBV14
CDR3aa: CASSHRGDTEAFF

j_gene: TRBJ2-5
v_gene: TRBV2
CDR3aa: CASSLEGRETQYF

j_gene: TRBJ1-4
v_gene: TRBV28
CDR3aa: CASSSVATNEKLFF

j_gene: TRBJ1-1
v_gene: TRBV27
CDR3aa: CASSHRGTLNTEAFF

j_gene: TRBJ2-1
v_gene: TRBV7-8
CDR3aa: CASGGAGKKGNEQFF

j_gene: TRBJ2-2
v_gene: TRBV7-7
CDR3aa: CASSQDYTGELFF

j_gene: TRBJ1-3
v_gene: TRBV4-1
CDR3aa: CASSQERGQRNTIYF

j_gene: TRBJ2-3
v_gene: TRBV28
CDR3aa: CASSSGLAGGSYTDTQYF

j_gene: TRBJ1-5
v_gene: TRBV7-2
CDR3aa: CASTRQSNQPQHF

j_gene: TRBJ1-5
v_gene: TRBV19
CDR3aa: CASSITAGGPNQPQHF

j_gene: TRBJ2-3
v_gene: TRBV14
CDR3aa: CASSLSSTGDSPTQYF

j_gene: TRBJ2-4
v_gene: TRBV9
CDR3aa: CASSPSGSLAKNIQYF

j_gene: TRBJ1-6
v_gene: TRBV5-6
CDR3aa: CASSSTGTGSDNSPLHF

j_gene: TRBJ2-7
v_gene: TRBV6-6
CDR3aa: CASGLGGTIYEQYF

j_gene: TRBJ1-1
v_gene: TRBV29-1
CDR3aa: CSIPRQGLLEAFF

j_gene: TRBJ2-7
v_gene: TRBV18
CDR3aa: CASSPSGEAYEQYF

j_gene: TRBJ2-5
v_gene: TRBV19
CDR3aa: CATRDFPETQYF

j_gene: TRBJ1-5
v_gene: TRBV18
CDR3aa: CASSQGARGRNQPQHF

j_gene: TRBJ2-2
v_gene: TRBV4-3
CDR3aa: CASSQDGTGYTGELFF

j_gene: TRBJ2-7
v_gene: TRBV7-2
CDR3aa: CASSSGGLGYEQYF

j_gene: TRBJ2-5
v_gene: TRBV10-1
CDR3aa: CASSGQIQETQYF

j_gene: TRBJ2-4
v_gene: TRBV5-1
CDR3aa: CASSGMGQDKNIQYF

j_gene: TRBJ1-5
v_gene: TRBV10-3
CDR3aa: CAISPGTGGNQPQHF

j_gene: TRBJ2-3
v_gene: TRBV5-8
CDR3aa: CASSLMRAANTDTQYF

j_gene: TRBJ2-7
v_gene: TRBV28
CDR3aa: CASNGQPYEQYF

j_gene: TRBJ1-2
v_gene: TRBV11-2
CDR3aa: CASSRDSYGYTF